The rows below give T cell receptor beta chains drawn from one sample of a study of identical twins. MiXCR was run by TCRdb on the 5' RACE reads, yielding one entry per CDR3 protein. The sample holds nearly 250,000 distinct CDR3 sequences, about 7% seen once. These data also formed part of another study, on yellow fever vaccine responses in identical twins.

The sample taken for sequencing was memory (CD45RO+) T cells sorted from blood. The receptor source for this set is a woman between 18 and 30 years old in good health. The CDR3 runs from the conserved cysteine through the conserved F or W. Fields, in order: D gene, V gene, CDR3 length, J gene, clone size, CDR3 DNA, CDR3 protein. D genes are given only for firm matches. A row's size may be missing; if present it is once, few, many or a size class.

>-|TRBV3-1|13|TRBJ1-1|many
TGTGCCAGCAGCCAAGGAGGTCCCACTGAAGCTTTCTTT
CASSQGGPTEAFF
>TRBD2|TRBV5-1|15|TRBJ2-2|few
TGCGCCAGCAGCCGTACTAGCGGGAGTGGCGGGGAGCTGTTTTTT
CASSRTSGSGGELFF
>-|TRBV6-6|13|TRBJ2-1|few
TGTGCCAGCAGCGCTGTCGGGGCGAATGAGCAGTTCTTC
CASSAVGANEQFF
>-|TRBV6-1|14|TRBJ2-3|-
TGTGCCAGCAGTGTAACAGGGAACACAGATACGCAGTATTTT
CASSVTGNTDTQYF
>TRBD1|TRBV5-1|15|TRBJ1-2|many
TGCGCCAGCAGCTTTGGACAGGGCATCGGCTATGGCTACACCTTC
CASSFGQGIGYGYTF
>-|TRBV11-2|14|TRBJ1-1|many
TGTGCCAGCAGCTTACAGGTCACGAACACTGAAGCTTTCTTT
CASSLQVTNTEAFF
>TRBD2|TRBV5-1|14|TRBJ2-1|many
TGCGCCAGCAGCCCACCTCTAGCGGGAAATGAGCAGTTCTTC
CASSPPLAGNEQFF
>-|TRBV6-2/TRBV6-3|15|TRBJ2-6|-
TGTGCCAGCAGCCCACAGGCGTCTAGGGCCAACGTCCTGACTTTC
CASSPQASRANVLTF
>-|TRBV10-3|13|TRBJ1-1|many
TGTGCCATCAGCCAACAGTCGAACACTGAAGCTTTCTTT
CAISQQSNTEAFF
>TRBD2|TRBV20-1|14|TRBJ2-5|many
TGCAGTGCTGTAGCGGGAGGAGGGCAAGAGACCCAGTACTTC
CSAVAGGGQETQYF
>-|TRBV29-1|13|TRBJ2-7|many
TGCAGCGTTGCTCTCCCAGGGTCCTACGAGCAGTACTTC
CSVALPGSYEQYF
>-|TRBV6-2/TRBV6-3|13|TRBJ1-6|many
TGTGCCAGCAGTTATGGGGACAATACACCCCTCCACTTT
CASSYGDNTPLHF
>-|TRBV20-1|14|TRBJ1-2|few
TGCAGTGCTAGTACGGACACAGCTAACTATGGCTACACCTTC
CSASTDTANYGYTF
>-|TRBV24-1|14|TRBJ2-1|-
TGTGCCACCAGTCCTCAGGGAAGGGCCGGTGAGCAGTTCTTC
CATSPQGRAGEQFF
>TRBD2|TRBV15|17|TRBJ2-2|-
TGTGCCACCAGCAGCCTGCTAGCGGGGGGGCACACCGGGGAGCTGTTTTTT
CATSSLLAGGHTGELFF
>-|TRBV24-1|14|TRBJ2-5|many
TGTGCCACCAGTGACCCGGGAGCAACAGAGACCCAGTACTTC
CATSDPGATETQYF
>TRBD2|TRBV20-1|15|TRBJ2-1|many
TGCAGTGCTAGCTCTGGGACTAGCAGCAACAATGAGCAGTTCTTC
CSASSGTSSNNEQFF
>TRBD2|TRBV20-1|14|TRBJ2-7|-
TGCAGTGCTAGAGTGGGGACTAGTGGGTACGAGCAGTACTTC
CSARVGTSGYEQYF
>-|TRBV7-9|14|TRBJ1-1|few
TGTGCCAGCAGCTTGACAGATGGGGCTGGAGGAGCTTTCTTT
CASSLTDGAGGAFF
>-|TRBV11-2|17|TRBJ2-3|many
TGTGCCAGCGCAGCTAAGGGAAGGGTCGGGGGATCAGATACGCAGTATTTT
CASAAKGRVGGSDTQYF
>-|TRBV25-1|10|TRBJ1-2|many
TGTGCCAGCAGTGAAAATGGCTACACCTTC
CASSENGYTF
>-|TRBV24-1|15|TRBJ2-2|-
TGTGCCACCAGTGATTTGCCAGGGTTGGCCGGGGAGCTGTTTTTT
CATSDLPGLAGELFF
>-|TRBV12-3/TRBV12-4|14|TRBJ1-4|many
TGTGCCAGCAGTTTTAGATCCGGGGCCGAAAAACTGTTTTTT
CASSFRSGAEKLFF
>-|TRBV2|15|TRBJ2-1|-
TGTGCCAGCAGTGAAGAGCTTAGCGGTGGGAATGAGCAGTTCTTC
CASSEELSGGNEQFF
>TRBD1|TRBV6-1|15|TRBJ1-1|-
TGTGCCAGCAGGGACAGGGAGGTTCCGGAGGATGAAGCTTTCTTT
CASRDREVPEDEAFF
>TRBD1|TRBV24-1|18|TRBJ2-1|many
TGTGCCACCAGTGACCCTAAGTTGGACAGGTGGGGATGGGGTGAGCAGTTCTTC
CATSDPKLDRWGWGEQFF
>-|TRBV3-1|12|TRBJ2-2|medium-sized
TGTGCCAGCAGCCAAGGTCCTGGGGAGCTGTTTTTT
CASSQGPGELFF
>-|TRBV6-1|16|TRBJ1-4|few
TGTGCCAGCAGTGAAGGATGGGCCTTAACTAATGAAAAACTGTTTTTT
CASSEGWALTNEKLFF
>TRBD2|TRBV3-1|15|TRBJ2-7|many
TGTGCCAGCAGCCAATCACTAGCGGGAGCCTACGAGCAGTACTTC
CASSQSLAGAYEQYF
>-|TRBV28|15|TRBJ1-6|few
TGTGCCAGCAGGGAATCCGGGTTTGTTGGTTCACCCCTCCACTTT
CASRESGFVGSPLHF
>TRBD2|TRBV12-5|15|TRBJ2-1|few
TGTGCTAGTGGTTTGTGGCTAGCGGGTTCCAATGAGCAGTTCTTC
CASGLWLAGSNEQFF
>-|TRBV5-1|17|TRBJ1-1|many
TGCGCCAGCAGGGCAACCACAGGTGGGGGTTGGGCCTCTGAAGCTTTCTTT
CASRATTGGGWASEAFF
>-|TRBV7-9|14|TRBJ1-4|many
TGTGCCAGCAGCCAAGGTTTGGACGATGAAAAACTGTTTTTT
CASSQGLDDEKLFF
>TRBD2|TRBV6-2/TRBV6-3|20|TRBJ2-2|few
TGTGCCAGCAGTTGGACAGCGGGACTAGCGGGAGGGCCGAACACCGGGGAGCTGTTTTTT
CASSWTAGLAGGPNTGELFF
>-|TRBV18|18|TRBJ2-4|few
TGTGCCAGCTCACCACCTACGACAGGAATCCTAGCCAAAAACATTCAGTACTTC
CASSPPTTGILAKNIQYF
>-|TRBV5-1|13|TRBJ1-1|-
TGCGCCAGCAGCTTGGATGGGGACGCTGAAGCTTTCTTT
CASSLDGDAEAFF
>-|TRBV6-2/TRBV6-3|15|TRBJ1-1|many
TGTGCCAGCAGTGACCCGGGGACCTTGAACACTGAAGCTTTCTTT
CASSDPGTLNTEAFF
>-|TRBV7-3|15|TRBJ2-1|few
TGTGCCAGCAGCCCCGAAGGTAGGGGAGGTGATGAGCAGTTCTTC
CASSPEGRGGDEQFF
>-|TRBV24-1|17|TRBJ2-1|few
TGTGCCACCAGTGATTTTGGTATGGGCCACTCCTACAATGAGCAGTTCTTC
CATSDFGMGHSYNEQFF
>-|TRBV10-3|14|TRBJ2-7|few
TGTGCCATCAGTGAGTCAAGGGAGCCGTACGAGCAGTACTTC
CAISESREPYEQYF
>-|TRBV18|13|TRBJ2-6|many
TGTGCCAGCTCCCCCTCTGGGGCCAACGTCCTGACTTTC
CASSPSGANVLTF
>-|TRBV4-1|18|TRBJ2-3|many
TGCGCCAGCAGCCAAGACAGGGCCTCGGGACTCCACACAGATACGCAGTATTTT
CASSQDRASGLHTDTQYF
>TRBD1|TRBV7-8|15|TRBJ1-2|many
TGTGCCAGCAGCTTAGAGGGACAGCAGAACTATGGCTACACCTTC
CASSLEGQQNYGYTF
>TRBD2|TRBV20-1|14|TRBJ2-3|few
TGCAGTGCTAACGGACTAGCGGTCACAGATACGCAGTATTTT
CSANGLAVTDTQYF
>TRBD1|TRBV10-2|15|TRBJ1-6|few
TGCGCCAGCAGTGGACAGGGGCTGGGGAATTCACCCCTCCACTTT
CASSGQGLGNSPLHF
>-|TRBV24-1|16|TRBJ2-2|-
TGTGCCACCAGTGCACGAAAGGCAGTGAACACCGGGGAGCTGTTTTTT
CATSARKAVNTGELFF
>-|TRBV6-6|13|TRBJ2-7|-
TGTGCCAGCAGTAATGTTCTCGTCTACGAGCAGTACTTC
CASSNVLVYEQYF
>TRBD1|TRBV6-1|14|TRBJ1-5|-
TGTGCCAGCAGCCCACAGGGGACAGGTCAGCCCCAGCATTTT
CASSPQGTGQPQHF